One sample yielded the 10 T cell receptor beta chains listed below, sequenced in a study of cytomegalovirus exposure and HLA in healthy donors. Primers: 60 Vbeta forward and 13 Jbeta reverse. The repertoire was sequenced with immunoSEQ multiplex PCR; TCRdb's copy has only in-frame clones and lacks some. The data show some 140,000 clones, approximately 80% seen once. Sequenced sample: PBMCs. These TCRs come from a man aged 30 to 45 in good health and CMV-seropositive.

This sequence joins TRBV7-2 and TRBJ1-4, with D unclear. This CDR3 has 15 amino acids. Trimming cost V 6 bases and J 7 bases, with 18 bases left between them. CDR1 and CDR2 from the germline V gene are SGHTA and FQGNSA. CDR3 protein: CASSFQLGVGEKLFF. The CDR3 bases are TGTGCCAGCAGTTTCCAGCTAGGTGTCGGTGAAAAACTGTTTTTT.

J is TRBJ1-4 and V is TRBV28; D not resolved. Germline CDR1 and CDR2: MDHEN and SYDVKM. The CDR3 contains 13 residues. Trimming took off 4 bases at V and 2 bases at J, with 5 bases between the two ends. CDR3 sequence reads: CASSSRTNEKLFF. In DNA, the CDR3 is TGTGCCAGCAGTTCGAGGACTAATGAAAAACTGTTTTTT.

For the CDR3, the DNA is TGTGCCAGTAGTATCGGCGTGGGACTAGGGTCCTACGAGCAGTACTTC. It encodes CASSIGVGLGSYEQYF. The chain couples TRBV19 to TRBJ2-7; 8 bases align to TRBD2. With V trimmed by 3 bases and J by 1 base, 8 bases remained unmatched. The V gene's germline CDR1 is LNHDA and CDR2 SQIVND (reference sequence). The CDR3 is made up of 16 amino acids.

This clone was seen a few times. The rearrangement joins TRBV4-2 to TRBJ1-1, with TRBD1 matching over 7 bases. CDR3 length: 14 amino acids. V was pared by 5 bases and J by 5 bases, with 8 bases of the junction left unmatched. The germline CDR1 and CDR2 sequences are LGHNA and YNFKEQ. This CDR3 reads CASSFPQGGTEAFF. In DNA, the CDR3 is TGTGCCAGCAGCTTCCCGCAGGGGGGAACTGAAGCTTTCTTT.

This clone was seen a few times. J is TRBJ2-5 and V is TRBV7-6; D might be TRBD2 (6 bases). Looked up from germline, CDR1 is SGHVS and CDR2 is FNYEAQ. CDR3 length: 16 amino acids. Trimming removed 5 bases at V and 1 base at J, with 17 bases between. CDR3 DNA: TGTGCCAGCAGCCCCCAAGCGGGTTCCGCCCAAGAGACCCAGTACTTC. It translates to CASSPQAGSAQETQYF.

This clone was seen more than once but under ten times. This rearrangement joins TRBV10-3 to TRBJ2-7; D might be TRBD1 (6 bases). CDR3 length equals 14 residues. Germline CDR1 and CDR2: ENHRY and SYGVKD. V was shortened by 5 bases and J by 6 bases, with 17 bases between the two germline ends. The CDR3 loop reads CAISPGTRSGEQYF. Here the CDR3 DNA reads TGTGCCATCAGTCCCGGGACAAGGAGTGGCGAGCAGTACTTC.

J is TRBJ1-2 and V is TRBV21-1; the tabulated D call, TRBD1, remains unverified against the DNA. TRBV21-1 constitutes a pseudogene. This CDR3 has 16 amino acids. The CDR3 DNA sequence: TGTGCCAGCAGCAAAGCCCTGGACAGGGGACTCTATGGCTACACCTTC. Translation: CASSKALDRGLYGYTF.

In nucleotides, the CDR3 is TGCGCCAGCAGTCACCCGACAGGGCTGTTTTCTGGGGCCAACGTCCTGACTTTC. Amino acids: CASSHPTGLFSGANVLTF. This chain connects TRBV23-1 to TRBJ2-6, with 7 nucleotides matching TRBD1. TRBV23-1 is known as an ORF, though its function is uncertain. Trimming took 3 bases from V and 1 from J; bases not matched to a gene: 9. The CDR3 is 18 residues long.

The chain couples TRBV7-9 to TRBJ2-3, with 8 bases identical to TRBD1. This CDR3 spans 15 amino acids. The trim removed 6 bases at V and 6 bases at J, leaving 11 bases unmatched. CDR1 and CDR2 from the germline V gene are SEHNR and FQNEAQ (reference sequence). DNA of the CDR3: TGTGCCAGCAGATCAGGGGGCCTAGGGTTGGATACGCAGTATTTT. Protein: CASRSGGLGLDTQYF.

This clone was recorded a few times. CDR3 DNA: TGTGCCACCAGCAACAGGGGCATGAACACTGAAGCTTTCTTT. This gives the protein CATSNRGMNTEAFF. The V and J genes are TRBV15 and TRBJ1-1; 7 bases are a match to TRBD1. J lost 0 bases, V lost 4 bases, and 2 bases had no gene match. This CDR3 region has 14 residues. CDR1 LNHNV and CDR2 YYDKDF come from the germline V gene (reference sequence).